These 22 T cell receptor beta chains share one sample of origin, sequenced in a study of blood T cell repertoires in COVID-19. Sequencing was performed with immunoSEQ multiplex PCR; in TCRdb, only in-frame clones are kept and a portion is missing. The sample holds tens of thousands of clones, about 70% seen once. The sample consisted of peripheral blood. These receptors originate from a man at least 80 years old with acute or convalescent COVID-19.

The V gene is TRBV7-6, the J gene TRBJ2-1; TRBD2 matches 10 bases. The J segment lost 6 bases and the V segment lost 3 bases, leaving 8 bases of the junction unmatched. CDR1 SGHVS and CDR2 FNYEAQ come from the germline V gene. There are 16 residues in the CDR3. The CDR3 region has the DNA TGTGCCAGCAGCTTGGAGGGACTAGCGATAGCCAATGAGCAGTTCTTC. Translation: CASSLEGLAIANEQFF.

The chain employs TRBV6-5 and TRBJ1-6; 9 positions match TRBD1. The CDR3 spans 14 residues. CDR1 is MNHEY, CDR2 SVGAGI, per germline. Germline trimming cut 6 bases from V and 7 bases from J; bases unmatched to any gene: 4. CDR3: CASRPDRGNSPLHF. CDR3 DNA: TGTGCCAGCAGGCCGGACAGGGGCAATTCACCCCTCCACTTT.

This clone turned up a few times. The genes are TRBV4-1 and TRBJ1-2; D gene ambiguous. The V gene lost 5 bases and the J gene lost 4 bases, with 5 bases spanning the gap. This CDR3 is built from 11 residues. Germline V gene data show CDR1 as MGHRA and CDR2 as YSYEKL. For the CDR3, the DNA is TGCGCCAGCAGCTCGAGCTATGGCTACACCTTC. Residues: CASSSSYGYTF.

CDR3 in amino acids: CASSLQGNTEAFF. The CDR3 DNA sequence: TGTGCCAGCAGCTTACAGGGGAACACTGAAGCTTTCTTT. The chain links TRBV7-9 to TRBJ1-1; TRBD1 might be the D (5 bases). The CDR3 runs to 13 residues. The germline V gene has CDR1 SEHNR and CDR2 FQNEAQ (reference sequence). V dropped 2 bases and J dropped 1 base, with 5 bases sitting between them.

This clone was seen once. The genes are TRBV7-2 and TRBJ1-4, with 10 bases identical to TRBD1. This CDR3 spans 15 amino acids. In germline, CDR1 is SGHTA, CDR2 FQGNSA. Losses at the gene ends were 4 bases for V and 5 bases for J; bases not matched to a gene: 4. The CDR3 reads CASSSDRGRNEKLFF. The CDR3 region has the DNA TGTGCCAGCAGCTCCGACAGGGGGCGGAATGAAAAACTGTTTTTT. The full variable domain, rest sourced from reference TRBV7-2 and TRBJ1-4, is GAGVSQSPSNKVTEKGKDVELRCDPISGHTALYWYRQSLGQGLEFLIYFQGNSAPDKSGLPSDRFSAERTGGSVSTLTIQRTQQEDSAVYLCASSSDRGRNEKLFFGSGTQLSVL.

This clone was counted ten times or more. The chain uses TRBV7-2 and TRBJ2-7; TRBD2 might be the D (6 bases). V dropped 5 bases and J dropped 4 bases, with 12 bases sitting between them. Germline CDR1 is SGHTA and CDR2 is FQGNSA. This CDR3 is 13 amino acids long. The CDR3 region is CASSRVEGYEQYF. CDR3 nucleotides: TGTGCCAGCAGCCGAGTGGAGGGTTACGAGCAGTACTTC.

In nucleotides, the CDR3 is TGTGCCAGCAGCTTGGGTGGACAGGAAAAAAGAAACACCATATATTTT. It yields the protein CASSLGGQEKRNTIYF. This chain uses TRBV5-6 with TRBJ1-3, with 7 bases identical to TRBD1. Germline trimming cut 0 bases from V and 5 bases from J; bases unmatched to any gene: 8. CDR1 SGHDT and CDR2 YYEEEE come from the germline V gene. The CDR3 runs to 16 residues.

The rearrangement links TRBV18 to TRBJ2-7; the match to TRBD1 covers 7 bases. With 3 bases clipped from V and 4 bases from J, the junction kept 6 bases outside the gene matches. The CDR3 loop spans 14 amino acids. The germline V gene encodes CDR1 KGHSH and CDR2 LQKENI. The CDR3 coding sequence is TGTGCCAGCTCACCGACAGGGAGCGGTTACGAGCAGTACTTC. Amino acid sequence: CASSPTGSGYEQYF.

This clone showed up just once. The chain has TRBV19 and TRBJ2-3; 7 bases are a match to TRBD1. With V trimmed by 6 bases and J by 3 bases, 6 bases remained unmatched. Looked up from germline, CDR1 is LNHDA and CDR2 is SQIVND (reference sequence). The CDR3 is made up of 14 amino acids. The chain's CDR3 is CASRSTGKTDTQYF. Written as DNA, the CDR3 is TGTGCCAGTAGATCGACAGGGAAAACAGATACGCAGTATTTT.

The V and J genes are TRBV4-2 and TRBJ2-5; 7 bases are a match to TRBD1. Trimming cost V 2 bases and J 4 bases; bases outside gene matches: 4. CDR3 length: 14 residues. Germline CDR1 reads LGHNA; CDR2 reads YNFKEQ. Here the CDR3 DNA reads TGTGCCAGCAGCCAAACAGGGGTAGGAGAGACCCAGTACTTC. It encodes CASSQTGVGETQYF.

A word on this clone: The same CDR3 is also encoded by other DNA sequences in this sample. The rearrangement joins TRBV28 to TRBJ1-6, with a weak D call TRBD1 (6 bases). The CDR3 length is 14 residues. Per the germline V gene, CDR1 is MDHEN and CDR2 is SYDVKM. The ends were cut back, 6 bases at V and 9 bases at J, with 15 bases in the middle. CDR3 in amino acids: CASSQGNRVSPLHF. CDR3 coding DNA: TGTGCCAGCAGCCAAGGAAACAGGGTTTCACCCCTCCACTTT. Supplemented by reference TRBV28 and TRBJ1-6, the full variable domain reads DVKVTQSSRYLVKRTGEKVFLECVQDMDHENMFWYRQDPGLGLRLIYFSYDVKMKEKGDIPEGYSVSREKKERFSLILESASTNQTSMYLCASSQGNRVSPLHFGNGTRLTVT.

V and J are TRBV3-1 (or the pseudogene TRBV3-2) and TRBJ2-3; 8 bases align to TRBD1. The CDR3 runs to 16 residues. CDR1 and CDR2 (germline): LGHDT, YNNKEL (reference sequence). V trimming: 3 bases; J trimming: 1 base; junction bases outside the gene matches: 6. CDR3 amino acids: CASSQGPGQGTDTQYF. CDR3 nucleotides: TGTGCCAGCAGCCAGGGACCGGGACAGGGCACAGATACGCAGTATTTT.

V is TRBV5-1 and J is TRBJ2-1; 16 nucleotides match TRBD2. V lost 4 bases, J lost 5 bases, and 6 bases stayed unmatched. Germline values: CDR1 SGHRS, CDR2 YFSETQ. The CDR3 spans 17 residues. The CDR3 bases are TGCGCCAGCAGCATCCCGGGACTAGCGGGGGGGAACAATGAGCAGTTCTTC. Amino acids: CASSIPGLAGGNNEQFF. The full variable domain, its missing parts supplied by reference TRBV5-1 and TRBJ2-1, is KAGVTQTPRYLIKTRGQQVTLSCSPISGHRSVSWYQQTPGQGLQFLFEYFSETQRNKGNFPGRFSGRQFSNSRSEMNVSTLELGDSALYLCASSIPGLAGGNNEQFFGPGTRLTVL.

This chain uses TRBV7-2 with TRBJ2-7, with 9 bases identical to TRBD2. The CDR3 sequence is 15 residues long. The ends lost 3 bases at V and 8 bases at J; junction bases unmatched: 11. The germline V gene has CDR1 SGHTA and CDR2 FQGNSA. The CDR3 loop reads CASSLGPAGGYKQYF. The CDR3 coding sequence is TGTGCCAGCAGCTTGGGGCCGGCGGGAGGGTACAAGCAGTACTTC.

The chain recombines TRBV19 with TRBJ1-2; D is undetermined. The CDR3 covers 13 residues. The germline CDR1 and CDR2 sequences are LNHDA and SQIVND (reference sequence). The V end lost 5 bases, the J end lost 0 bases, and 7 bases lay between the germline ends. CDR3 sequence reads: CASSFTANYGYTF. The CDR3 nucleotides are TGTGCCAGTAGTTTTACAGCTAACTATGGCTACACCTTC.

The chain couples TRBV5-6 to TRBJ2-7; TRBD2 matches 11 bases. The CDR3 is made up of 14 amino acids. CDR1 and CDR2 from the germline V gene are SGHDT and YYEEEE. With 3 bases clipped from V and 4 bases from J, the junction kept 3 bases outside the gene matches. The CDR3 DNA reads TGTGCCAGCAGCTCTAGCGGGAGGAAGTACGAGCAGTACTTC. It translates to CASSSSGRKYEQYF.

The V and J genes are TRBV5-5 and TRBJ1-5; a weak D match, TRBD1 (5 bases). The germline V gene encodes CDR1 SGHKS and CDR2 YYEKEE (reference sequence). Deletions cut 1 base from V and 2 bases from J, with 10 bases between. The CDR3 runs 15 residues. CDR3 sequence (DNA): TGTGCCAGCAGCTTGACAGAACAGGGCAATCAGCCCCAGCATTTT. Protein product: CASSLTEQGNQPQHF.

The gene calls are TRBV6-1 and TRBJ2-1; 8 positions match TRBD1. Trimming took 3 bases from V and 12 from J; bases not matched to a gene: 7. Per the germline V gene, CDR1 is MNHNS and CDR2 is SASEGT. This CDR3 is built from 13 residues. Written as DNA, the CDR3 is TGTGCCAGCAGTGACGGACAGGGTGGCGGGCAGTTCTTC. It is translated as CASSDGQGGGQFF.

V gene TRBV5-6 combines with J gene TRBJ1-6; 7 bases match TRBD1. Per the germline V gene, CDR1 is SGHDT and CDR2 is YYEEEE. V lost 4 bases, J lost 9 bases, and 7 bases stayed unmatched. The CDR3 spans 14 residues. In DNA form, the CDR3 reads TGTGCCAGCAGCCGGCGGGACAGAGCTTCACCCCTCCACTTT. Its translation: CASSRRDRASPLHF.

The chain is built from TRBV7-2 and TRBJ2-2, with D perhaps matching TRBD2 (5 bases). Trimming left V 5 bases short and J 1 base short, with 14 bases between. Per germline, CDR1 SGHTA and CDR2 FQGNSA. CDR3 length: 16 amino acids. Written as DNA, the CDR3 is TGTGCCAGCAGCCCGCGGGCCTCTCTGAACACCGGGGAGCTGTTTTTT. Encoded protein: CASSPRASLNTGELFF.

The V gene is TRBV13, the J gene TRBJ1-2, with D uncertain. This CDR3 has 13 amino acids. V shed 5 bases and J shed 8 bases, with 15 bases lying between them. The germline gives CDR1 PRHDT, CDR2 FYEKMQ (reference sequence). CDR3 in DNA: TGTGCCAGCAGCCAAGCCGGTGCGGCGGGCTACACCTTC. This sequence encodes CASSQAGAAGYTF. Full variable domain (rest looked up from reference TRBV13 and TRBJ1-2): AAGVIQSPRHLIKEKRETATLKCYPIPRHDTVYWYQQGPGQDPQFLISFYEKMQSDKGSIPDRFSAQQFSDYHSELNMSSLELGDSALYFCASSQAGAAGYTFGSGTRLTVV.

This clone was detected only once. The chain links TRBV9 to TRBJ2-6; perhaps TRBD1 as D (6 bases). Germline-derived CDR1 and CDR2 are SGDLS and YYNGEE. The length of the CDR3 is 17 residues. V lost 3 bases, J lost 4 bases, and 17 bases lay in between. In DNA form, the CDR3 reads TGTGCCAGCAGCGAGAGTAGTACAGGGAGAGGGGCCAACGTCCTGACTTTC. Protein sequence: CASSESSTGRGANVLTF.